The rows below give T cell receptor beta chains drawn from one sample of a study of cytomegalovirus exposure and HLA in healthy donors. Some clones are missing from TCRdb's copy, which holds only in-frame ones; the method was immunoSEQ multiplex PCR. Its table records approximately 200,000 clones. The material sequenced was PBMCs. All receptors derive from a boy aged 10-17 years in good health and CMV-seronegative. Each CDR3 is given with its conserved first and last residue. The D gene is left open where the match is weak.

D,V,J,length,DNA,CDR3
TRBD1,TRBV29-1,TRBJ1-1,10,TGTAGCGCGGAGGGGGCAGGAGCTTTCTTT,CSAEGAGAFF
TRBD2,TRBV30,TRBJ2-3,14,TGTGCCTGGGGTACTAGCGGAGGCACAGATACGCAGTATTTT,CAWGTSGGTDTQYF
TRBD1,TRBV6-1,TRBJ2-7,15,TGTGCCAGCAGCTCATCGGACAGGGCTACCTACGAGCAGTACTTC,CASSSSDRATYEQYF
TRBD1,TRBV15,TRBJ1-1,15,TGTGCCACCAGCAGCGGGGACAGAGAGTTCACTGAAGCTTTCTTT,CATSSGDREFTEAFF
TRBD1,TRBV5-4,TRBJ1-1,16,TGTGCCAGCAGCCCTGGAGGACAGGGCGGTGACACTGAAGCTTTCTTT,CASSPGGQGGDTEAFF
TRBD1,TRBV9,TRBJ1-5,13,TGTGCCAGCAGCCGGGACAGGGATCAGCCCCAGCATTTT,CASSRDRDQPQHF
-,TRBV10-3,TRBJ2-7,13,TGTGCCATCAGTGTTGGCAACCCCTACGAGCAGTACTTC,CAISVGNPYEQYF
TRBD2,TRBV6-5,TRBJ2-1,15,TGTGCCAGCAGTCCCGGGGCGGGGGGTTACAATGAGCAGTTCTTC,CASSPGAGGYNEQFF
-,TRBV2,TRBJ1-3,15,TGTGCCAGCAGTGAAAACAGGGTCTCTGGAAACACCATATATTTT,CASSENRVSGNTIYF
TRBD2,TRBV27,TRBJ2-1,16,TGTGCCAGCAGTTCTCTAGAACTGGGGGGGGGCAATGAGCAGTTCTTC,CASSSLELGGGNEQFF
-,TRBV7-2,TRBJ2-7,12,TGTGCCAGCAGCCCCTCGGTAAACGAGCAGTACTTC,CASSPSVNEQYF
-,TRBV11-2,TRBJ2-1,14,TGTGCCGGGGCCGACTTAGTGGGCCACAATGAGCAGTTCTTC,CAGADLVGHNEQFF
-,TRBV5-1,TRBJ2-7,13,TGCGCCAGCAGCTTGGGTAGCTCCTACGAGCAGTACTTC,CASSLGSSYEQYF
-,TRBV9,TRBJ2-3,12,TGTGCCAGCAGCGGTTCCCCCGGTACGCAGTATTTT,CASSGSPGTQYF
TRBD1,TRBV4-1,TRBJ2-1,15,TGCGCCAGCAGCCAATGGGACAGGGACTACAATGAGCAGTTCTTC,CASSQWDRDYNEQFF
TRBD1,TRBV19,TRBJ1-1,14,TGTGCCAGTAGCCTGGGGACAGGGTTTTCTCAGGCTTTCTTT,CASSLGTGFSQAFF
TRBD1,TRBV4-1,TRBJ2-2,15,TGCGCCAGCAGCCAAGATGTGACAGGGTCCGGGGAGCTGTTTTTT,CASSQDVTGSGELFF
TRBD2,TRBV5-1,TRBJ2-3,17,TGCGCCAGCGGTCTAGCGGGGGGAAGGGGCTCCACAGATACGCAGTATTTT,CASGLAGGRGSTDTQYF
TRBD1,TRBV2,TRBJ1-6,15,TGTGCCAGCACCAAAGATGGACAGGGTAATTCACCCCTCCACTTT,CASTKDGQGNSPLHF
-,TRBV9,TRBJ1-1,13,TGTGCCAGCAGCGCACAGGAAAACACTGAAGCTTTCTTT,CASSAQENTEAFF
TRBD2,TRBV30,TRBJ2-1,16,TGTGCCTGGAGTCCGCCCATAGCGGGGGCATACAATGAGCAGTTCTTC,CAWSPPIAGAYNEQFF
-,TRBV27,TRBJ1-3,11,TGTGCCAGCCTCTCTGGAAACACCATATATTTT,CASLSGNTIYF
-,TRBV27,TRBJ1-2,13,TGTGCCAGCAGTCCCCGGGAGTACTATGGCTACACCTTC,CASSPREYYGYTF
TRBD1,TRBV9,TRBJ1-1,16,TGTGCCAGCAGCGCTAGACTCGGGACAGGGGTAACTGAAGCTTTCTTT,CASSARLGTGVTEAFF
TRBD1,TRBV7-6,TRBJ2-3,14,TGTGCCAGCAGCCGGACAGGGGCGTTGGATACGCAGTATTTT,CASSRTGALDTQYF
-,TRBV6-5,TRBJ1-4,14,TGTGCCAGCAGTTTTGGGCCCCTCGCGGAAAAACTGTTTTTT,CASSFGPLAEKLFF
-,TRBV19,TRBJ2-3,12,TGTGCCAGTAGTAATAGCGGAGATACGCAGTATTTT,CASSNSGDTQYF
-,TRBV11-2,TRBJ2-1,14,TGTGCCAGCAGCTCTCTACAGGGTTACAATGAGCAGTTCTTC,CASSSLQGYNEQFF
-,TRBV7-9,TRBJ1-1,17,TGTGCCAGCAGTCGTGGGGGGATACGGGCGATGAACACTGAAGCTTTCTTT,CASSRGGIRAMNTEAFF
TRBD1,TRBV19,TRBJ1-4,17,TGTGCCAGTAGTCTGGGACAGGGGGCGAGGACTAATGAAAAACTGTTTTTT,CASSLGQGARTNEKLFF
TRBD2,TRBV7-2,TRBJ2-2,17,TGTGCCAGCAGCTTGGGGACTAGCGGGGGGGCGTCCGGGGAGCTGTTTTTT,CASSLGTSGGASGELFF
TRBD1,TRBV6-5,TRBJ2-7,15,TGTGCCAGCAGTTACTCGTCAGGGGGCGCGGGGGAGCAGTACTTC,CASSYSSGGAGEQYF
-,TRBV18,TRBJ1-2,13,TGTGCCAGCTCACCACCCCAAAGAGATGGCTACACCTTC,CASSPPQRDGYTF
TRBD1,TRBV9,TRBJ2-3,15,TGTGCCAGCAGCGTAAAGGGACAGAGCACAGATACGCAGTATTTT,CASSVKGQSTDTQYF
TRBD2,TRBV4-1,TRBJ2-7,16,TGCGCCAGCAGCCAGGCTTTTGGGCGGGGGGCTGACGAGCAGTACTTC,CASSQAFGRGADEQYF
TRBD2,TRBV18,TRBJ2-7,14,TGTGCCAGCTCACCATCGGGGGGACCCTACGAGCAGTACTTC,CASSPSGGPYEQYF
TRBD1,TRBV28,TRBJ2-1,12,TGTGCCAGCAGTTTGGGACAGGTTGAGCAGTTCTTC,CASSLGQVEQFF
TRBD2,TRBV4-3,TRBJ2-1,16,TGCGCCAGCAGCCGGAAAGCGGGGGACTACTACAATGAGCAGTTCTTC,CASSRKAGDYYNEQFF
-,TRBV19,TRBJ1-1,19,TGTGCCAGTAGTATAGTCCGTTCTCGGGGGGGGGCGACGAACACTGAAGCTTTCTTT,CASSIVRSRGGATNTEAFF
-,TRBV5-5,TRBJ1-3,17,TGTGCCAGCAGCCCTAGGACAGCTTCTTACTCTGGAAACACCATATATTTT,CASSPRTASYSGNTIYF
TRBD1,TRBV30,TRBJ2-2,14,TGTGCCTGCTCGGGACAGGGAAGGACCGGGGAGCTGTTTTTT,CACSGQGRTGELFF
-,TRBV4-2,TRBJ1-1,12,TGTGCCAGCAGCCAAGTCACTACTGAAGCTTTCTTT,CASSQVTTEAFF
TRBD1,TRBV28,TRBJ1-2,13,TGTGCCAGCGGAGGACAGGGAAACTATGGCTACACCTTC,CASGGQGNYGYTF
-,TRBV11-2,TRBJ2-7,16,TGTGCCAGCAGTCTCTACGAGTTAGCCGGGAGTTACGAGCAGTACTTC,CASSLYELAGSYEQYF
-,TRBV4-1,TRBJ2-7,15,TGCGCCAGCAGCCAAGGGACACACCTCTCCTACGAGCAGTACTTC,CASSQGTHLSYEQYF
-,TRBV6-4,TRBJ1-4,16,TGTGCCAGCAGTGACTCGGAGCGGGCAACTAATGAAAAACTGTTTTTT,CASSDSERATNEKLFF
-,TRBV4-2,TRBJ2-3,16,TGTGCCAGCAGCCAAGATCTAGCTAGCCGCCCAGATACGCAGTATTTT,CASSQDLASRPDTQYF
TRBD2,TRBV27,TRBJ2-2,13,TGTGCCAGCGGGCCTAGCGGTTCCGGGGAGCTGTTTTTT,CASGPSGSGELFF
TRBD1,TRBV9,TRBJ1-4,14,TGTGCCAGCAGCTTCGGACAGGGGAATGAAAAACTGTTTTTT,CASSFGQGNEKLFF
-,TRBV28,TRBJ2-7,13,TGTGCCAGCAGTTTAGGTGGAGGGGACGAGCAGTACTTC,CASSLGGGDEQYF
TRBD1,TRBV5-6,TRBJ1-4,18,TGTGCCAGCAGCTTTGGAGGCGGCAGGGGGCATGTTAATGAAAAACTGTTTTTT,CASSFGGGRGHVNEKLFF
-,TRBV6-6,TRBJ2-3,14,TGTGCCAGCAGTTACCGGACAGACACAGATACGCAGTATTTT,CASSYRTDTDTQYF
TRBD1,TRBV5-1,TRBJ2-7,15,TGCGCCAGCAGCCGACAGGGAGCATTCACCTACGAGCAGTACTTC,CASSRQGAFTYEQYF
-,TRBV7-6,TRBJ2-2,15,TGTGCCAGCAGCTTAGCCCTCCGGGGGACCGGGGAGCTGTTTTTT,CASSLALRGTGELFF
TRBD1,TRBV6-5,TRBJ1-1,15,TGTGCCAGCACCCCAGACAGGGTCCAGAGCACTGAAGCTTTCTTT,CASTPDRVQSTEAFF